This is a list of T cell receptor beta chains from one sample in a study of T-cell memory formation after mild COVID-19. TCRdb re-called the 5' RACE reads with MiXCR, one entry per CDR3 protein. Among roughly 250,000 distinct CDR3 sequences listed, over 15% were seen once. Input material: PBMCs or a T cell subset sorted from them (not recorded which). The receptors originated from a man aged 18 to 29 who had mild COVID-19 (a few samples of this study predate the infection). Cell type and time point are not known. CDR3s include the opening cysteine and the closing phenylalanine or tryptophan. D genes are given only for firm matches. Not every row has a clone size; where given, it reads once, few, many or a size class.

. | TRBJ2-1 | TRBD1 | TRBV7-8 | TGTGCCAGCAGCTTAGTCCGGGACAGGGGAGCCAATGAGCAGTTCTTC | CASSLVRDRGANEQFF
. | TRBJ1-6 | . | TRBV18 | TGTGCCAGCTCACCATCGCTCAACACGGGTTCACCCCTCCACTTT | CASSPSLNTGSPLHF
. | TRBJ1-5 | . | TRBV5-1 | TGCGCCAGCAGCAGGCTCCCAGATCAGCCCCAGCATTTT | CASSRLPDQPQHF
. | TRBJ1-1 | . | TRBV5-6 | TGTGCCAGCAGCTTGGTCCGTGAAGGTGCTTTCTTT | CASSLVREGAFF
once | TRBJ1-1 | TRBD1 | TRBV4-1 | TGCGCCAGCAGTACAGGTCCGGGACAGGGAAAGGACACTGAAGCTTTCTTT | CASSTGPGQGKDTEAFF
. | TRBJ2-3 | . | TRBV29-1 | TGCAGCGTCATAGGCACAGATACGCAGTATTTT | CSVIGTDTQYF
once | TRBJ1-1 | . | TRBV6-5 | TGTGCCAGCAGTCTCGGTGGGGGGGGCGTTGAAGCTTTCTTT | CASSLGGGGVEAFF
. | TRBJ2-1 | TRBD2 | TRBV5-4 | TGTGCCAGTAGTAGCGGGGGGGCCGGAGACAATGAGCAGTTCTTC | CASSSGGAGDNEQFF
. | TRBJ2-7 | . | TRBV7-9 | TGTGCCAGCAGCCGCCTGCCCTTCTACGAGCAGTACTTC | CASSRLPFYEQYF
many | TRBJ1-6 | . | TRBV3-1 | TGTGCCAGCAGCCAAGTCGGAGGCGTCGGTTCACCCCTCCACTTT | CASSQVGGVGSPLHF
. | TRBJ2-5 | TRBD2 | TRBV4-1 | TGCGCCAGCAGCCACCACGGGACTACCCAAGAGACCCAGTACTTC | CASSHHGTTQETQYF
. | TRBJ2-2 | TRBD2 | TRBV11-2 | TGTGCCAGCAGCTTAGATCCGGGGAGGGTGAGCACCGGGGAGCTGTTTTTT | CASSLDPGRVSTGELFF
. | TRBJ2-5 | TRBD1 | TRBV28 | TGTGCCAGCGGTGACAGGGTTCAAGAGACCCAGTACTTC | CASGDRVQETQYF
few | TRBJ2-1 | TRBD1 | TRBV5-4 | TGTGCCAGCAGCTTTGTTGGACAGGGCTACAATGAGCAGTTCTTC | CASSFVGQGYNEQFF
. | TRBJ1-5 | . | TRBV7-2 | TGTGCCAGCAGCCCCGACCGGGGGGGGCAGCCCCAGCATTTT | CASSPDRGGQPQHF
few | TRBJ2-7 | . | TRBV4-3 | TGCGCCAGCAGCCAAGGGTCTCCGGGACCTACCTACGAGCAGTACTTC | CASSQGSPGPTYEQYF
. | TRBJ2-3 | . | TRBV2 | TGTGCCAGCAGTACCGGAGATACGCAGTATTTT | CASSTGDTQYF
. | TRBJ1-2 | . | TRBV12-5 | TGTGCTAGTGCCCAAGCCAGGAACTATGGCTACACCTTC | CASAQARNYGYTF
few | TRBJ1-1 | . | TRBV19 | TGTGCCAGCCGATGGCCACAGAGTAACACTGAAGCTTTCTTT | CASRWPQSNTEAFF
few | TRBJ1-6 | . | TRBV6-2/TRBV6-3 | TGTGCCGGGGGGCAGGACCATTCACCCCTCCACTTT | CAGGQDHSPLHF
. | TRBJ1-4 | . | TRBV10-3 | TGTGCCATCAGTGTACGGATTAATGAAAAACTGTTTTTT | CAISVRINEKLFF
few | TRBJ1-2 | TRBD1 | TRBV5-6 | TGTGCCAGCAGCCCTCTAGACAGGGGATGGTACACCTTC | CASSPLDRGWYTF
few | TRBJ2-7 | . | TRBV5-4 | TGTGCCAGCAGCTCACAGGGTGGTTCGGGCGAGCAGTACTTC | CASSSQGGSGEQYF
. | TRBJ1-2 | . | TRBV20-1 | TGCAGTGCTACCCCAACAAACTATGGCTACACCTTC | CSATPTNYGYTF
. | TRBJ1-2 | . | TRBV7-9 | TGTGCCAGCCCCCCGGGCCCGGGAAGAGAAGGCTACACCTTC | CASPPGPGREGYTF
few | TRBJ1-2 | . | TRBV12-3/TRBV12-4 | TGTGCCAGCAGTCCATCCGGACTCTATGGCTACACCTTC | CASSPSGLYGYTF
few | TRBJ1-3 | . | TRBV7-2 | TGTGCCAGCAGCCCTACTGGAAACACCATATATTTT | CASSPTGNTIYF
. | TRBJ1-2 | TRBD1 | TRBV20-1 | TGCAGTGCTAGCGACAGGGGGCGCGGAGGCTACACCTTC | CSASDRGRGGYTF
few | TRBJ1-2 | TRBD1 | TRBV11-2 | TGTGCCAGCAGCTTGGGAACAGGGGATAACTATGGCTACACCTTC | CASSLGTGDNYGYTF
few | TRBJ2-2 | . | TRBV10-3 | TGTGCCATGGCAGGGGCCGGGGAGCTGTTTTTT | CAMAGAGELFF
few | TRBJ2-5 | . | TRBV20-1 | TGCAGTGTCCGGCCCCAGCGGCAAGAGACCCAGTACTTC | CSVRPQRQETQYF
few | TRBJ1-4 | . | TRBV5-1 | TGCGCCAGCAGCAATGGACAGCCGAATGAAAAACTGTTTTTT | CASSNGQPNEKLFF
few | TRBJ1-2 | . | TRBV6-6 | TGTGCCAGCAGTCCCTGGGGTTGGGGGGAATTTGGCTACACCTTC | CASSPWGWGEFGYTF
. | TRBJ1-2 | . | TRBV5-4 | TGTGCCAGCAGCTTTAACAGATATGGCTACACCTTC | CASSFNRYGYTF
. | TRBJ2-2 | TRBD1 | TRBV19 | TGTGCCAGTAGTAAGGACAGGGGGGACACCGGGGAGCTGTTTTTT | CASSKDRGDTGELFF
. | TRBJ2-1 | TRBD1 | TRBV12-3/TRBV12-4 | TGTGCCAGCAACAGACAGGGACCTTACAATGAGCAGTTCTTC | CASNRQGPYNEQFF
. | TRBJ1-2 | TRBD1 | TRBV5-6 | TGTGCCAGCAGCCTTGGGACAGGGTCTTTCGGCTACACCTTC | CASSLGTGSFGYTF
. | TRBJ2-3 | TRBD2 | TRBV7-7 | TGTGCTAGCAGCCGCGGGACTACCCCCACAGATACGCAGTATTTT | CASSRGTTPTDTQYF
many | TRBJ2-3 | . | TRBV12-3/TRBV12-4 | TGTGCCAGCAGTTTATCGTCTGGGGCTACGCAGTATTTT | CASSLSSGATQYF
few | TRBJ1-4 | . | TRBV20-1 | TGCAGTGCTGCAAACACAGGAACTAATGAAAAACTGTTTTTT | CSAANTGTNEKLFF
few | TRBJ2-2 | . | TRBV6-2/TRBV6-3 | TGTGCCAGCAGTTACGACCCGACTAGCACCGGGGAGCTGTTTTTT | CASSYDPTSTGELFF